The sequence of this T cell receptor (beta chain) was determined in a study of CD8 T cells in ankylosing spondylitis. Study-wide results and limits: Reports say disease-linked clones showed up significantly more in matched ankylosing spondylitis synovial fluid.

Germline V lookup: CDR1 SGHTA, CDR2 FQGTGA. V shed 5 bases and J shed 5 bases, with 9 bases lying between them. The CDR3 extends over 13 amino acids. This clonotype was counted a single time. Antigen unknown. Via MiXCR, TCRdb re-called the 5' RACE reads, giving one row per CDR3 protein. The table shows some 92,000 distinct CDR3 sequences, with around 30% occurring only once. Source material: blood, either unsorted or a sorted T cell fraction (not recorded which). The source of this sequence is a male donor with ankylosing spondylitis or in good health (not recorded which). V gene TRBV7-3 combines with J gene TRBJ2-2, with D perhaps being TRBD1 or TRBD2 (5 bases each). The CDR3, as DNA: TGTGCCAGCAGCCCCGAGGGGACCGGGGAGCTGTTTTTT. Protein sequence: CASSPEGTGELFF.